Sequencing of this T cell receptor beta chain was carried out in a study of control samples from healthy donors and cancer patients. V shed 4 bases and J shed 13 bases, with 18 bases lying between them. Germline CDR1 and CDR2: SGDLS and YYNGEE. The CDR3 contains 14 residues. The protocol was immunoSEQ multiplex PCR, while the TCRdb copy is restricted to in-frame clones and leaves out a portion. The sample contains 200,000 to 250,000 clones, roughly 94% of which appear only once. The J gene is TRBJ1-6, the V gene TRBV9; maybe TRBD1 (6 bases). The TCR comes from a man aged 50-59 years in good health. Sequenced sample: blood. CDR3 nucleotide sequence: TGTGCCAGCAGCTCAGGGGAGGCTCGGGTCCCCCTCCACTTT. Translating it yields CASSSGEARVPLHF.